The rows below give T cell receptor beta chains drawn from one sample of a study of blood T cells in healthy people across ages. TCRdb analysed the 5' RACE reads with MiXCR anew, one entry per CDR3 protein. This table has some 640,000 distinct CDR3 sequences, about 52% appearing once. The sample was blood. These receptors all come from a woman in her fifties or sixties in good health. Each CDR3 is given with its conserved first and last residue. The D gene is left open where the match is weak. A clone size is listed for some rows: how often the clone was seen (once, few, many), or a class if it is expanded.

>TRBJ1-2|TRBV2|-|-
TGTGCCAGCAGTATGGGACGGAATAACTATGGCTACACCTTC
CASSMGRNNYGYTF
>TRBJ2-7|TRBV29-1|TRBD1|many
TGCAGCGCTCGGGACAGCTACGAGCAGTACTTC
CSARDSYEQYF
>TRBJ2-1|TRBV9|-|few
TGTGCCAGCAGCGTAGGATATCCGGATGAGCAGTTCTTC
CASSVGYPDEQFF
>TRBJ2-7|TRBV24-1|-|-
TGTGCCACCAGTGATACCCCCTCGGGAGACTCCTACGAGCAGTACTTC
CATSDTPSGDSYEQYF
>TRBJ2-4|TRBV19|-|-
TGTGCCAGTAGAGTACAGGGAATAGCCAAAAACATTCAGTACTTC
CASRVQGIAKNIQYF
>TRBJ2-2|TRBV4-2|TRBD2|-
TGTGCCAGCAGCCAAGGCGGGAGTGGCACCGGGGAGCTGTTTTTT
CASSQGGSGTGELFF
>TRBJ2-7|TRBV18|-|-
TGTGCCAGCTCACCACGGGCCGCAGGGGCTTTAACCTACGAGCAGTACTTC
CASSPRAAGALTYEQYF
>TRBJ1-2|TRBV20-1|TRBD1|-
TGCAGTGCTAGAGACAAAGCCTGGGACAGGGGCCACCCAGGCTATGGCTACACCTTC
CSARDKAWDRGHPGYGYTF
>TRBJ2-5|TRBV12-3/TRBV12-4|TRBD1|-
TGTGCCAGCAGTTCCTCGGGACAGGGTTTTATGGAGACCCAGTACTTC
CASSSSGQGFMETQYF
>TRBJ2-1|TRBV20-1|TRBD2|-
TGCAGTGCACCGCCAACGTTCGGCCAGCGGGAGGCCTTCAAACTCTCCTACAATGAGCAGTTCTTC
CSAPPTFGQREAFKLSYNEQFF
>TRBJ2-1|TRBV6-6|TRBD2|-
TGTGCCAGCAGTTACCCTCGGTCCGGGGGGGGGAATGAGCAGTTCTTC
CASSYPRSGGGNEQFF
>TRBJ2-5|TRBV6-2/TRBV6-3|-|-
TGTGCCAGCAGTTACCCGTTGGGGGGAGTCGAAGAGACCCAGTACTTC
CASSYPLGGVEETQYF
>TRBJ1-1|TRBV29-1|-|once
TGCAGCGTTGAAAACGGCAGGGTCTTTAACACTGAAGCTTTCTTT
CSVENGRVFNTEAFF
>TRBJ1-2|TRBV20-1|-|-
TGCAGTGCTAGAGACAGGATCTATGGCTACACCTTC
CSARDRIYGYTF
>TRBJ1-5|TRBV7-2|TRBD1|-
TGTGCCAGCAGCTTACCGGGACAGAATCAGCCCCAGCATTTT
CASSLPGQNQPQHF
>TRBJ2-5|TRBV5-1|TRBD2|-
TGCGCCAGCAGCTCCGGGACTAACGCTGAAAATGAGCAGTACTTC
CASSSGTNAENEQYF
>TRBJ2-7|TRBV6-1|-|-
TGTGCCAGCAGTGAAAGGGGGGGTACAAACTACGAGCAGTACTTC
CASSERGGTNYEQYF
>TRBJ2-5|TRBV27|-|-
TGTGCCAGCAGTTTTGGTTGGGCAGCCAAAAATGAGCAGTACTTC
CASSFGWAAKNEQYF
>TRBJ2-7|TRBV5-5|TRBD1|few
TGTGCCAGCAGCCCCGCCGGGACAGCATACTCCTACGAGCAGTACTTC
CASSPAGTAYSYEQYF
>TRBJ2-5|TRBV27|-|-
TGTGCCAGCAGTCGTTCCGGGCCTATGTTCTCGGAGACCCAGTACTTC
CASSRSGPMFSETQYF
>TRBJ2-3|TRBV15|TRBD2|-
TGTGCCACCAGCAGGACAGCGGGGGCCCTCACAGATACGCAGTATTTT
CATSRTAGALTDTQYF
>TRBJ2-1|TRBV4-3|-|-
TGCGCCAGCAGCCAAGGTCGAACAGACAATGAGCAGTTCTTC
CASSQGRTDNEQFF
>TRBJ1-2|TRBV12-3/TRBV12-4|TRBD1|few
TGTGCCAGCAGTTTAGGGACAGGGGTAGGTGGCTACACCTTC
CASSLGTGVGGYTF
>TRBJ2-5|TRBV11-2|TRBD2|few
TGTGCCAGCAGCACTAGCGCCGGGAGCGGGGAGACCCAGTACTTC
CASSTSAGSGETQYF
>TRBJ1-2|TRBV3-1|-|once
TGCGCCAGCAGCCAAAGTTCCGCTAACTATGGCCACACCTTC
CASSQSSANYGHTF
>TRBJ2-7|TRBV28|-|many
TGTGCCAGCAGCAACCGGGACATTTACTACGAGCAGTACTTC
CASSNRDIYYEQYF
>TRBJ2-5|TRBV5-1|-|-
TGCGCCAGCAGCTTGGAGCCAGGGCTAGCGGAGACCCAGTACTTC
CASSLEPGLAETQYF
>TRBJ2-3|TRBV14|-|-
TGTGCCAGCAGCCTCCCTGACACAGATACGCAGTATTTT
CASSLPDTDTQYF
>TRBJ1-5|TRBV12-3/TRBV12-4|-|-
TGTGCCAGCAGGCGGGGGGTGGGAAGCAATCAGCCCCAGCATTTT
CASRRGVGSNQPQHF
>TRBJ2-4|TRBV7-2|TRBD2|once
TGTGCCAGCAGCTTAGTTTCTAGCGGGAGTGTCAAAAACATTCAGTACTTC
CASSLVSSGSVKNIQYF
>TRBJ1-2|TRBV28|-|-
TGTGCCAGCATCCATGGGGGGCGGGGGAATGGCTACACCTTC
CASIHGGRGNGYTF
>TRBJ2-5|TRBV3-1|-|-
TGTGCCAGCAGCCAAGGGGCTAGCAGATACCAAGAGACCCAGTACTTC
CASSQGASRYQETQYF
>TRBJ1-3|TRBV29-1|-|-
TGCAGCGTTGAGCTGGCAGGGACTGGAAACACCATATATTTT
CSVELAGTGNTIYF
>TRBJ2-1|TRBV29-1|TRBD2|-
TGCAGCGTTATCGTTACTAGCGGGACGGTCTACAATGAGCAGTTCTTC
CSVIVTSGTVYNEQFF
>TRBJ2-5|TRBV6-6|-|-
TGTGCCAGCAGTTACTCTTCAGGGGAAGAGACCCAGTACTTC
CASSYSSGEETQYF
>TRBJ2-1|TRBV29-1|-|many
TGCAGCGTTGGGGGCGACTGGGGAAGCTCCTACAATGAGCAGTTCTTC
CSVGGDWGSSYNEQFF
>TRBJ2-7|TRBV10-3|TRBD1|-
TGTGCCATCAGTGGGACAGGCGTTTCTCTTGACTCCTACGAGCAGTACTTC
CAISGTGVSLDSYEQYF
>TRBJ2-3|TRBV20-1|TRBD2|few
TGCAGTGCTAGAGGAGCGGGAGAGACCACAGATACGCAGTATTTT
CSARGAGETTDTQYF
>TRBJ2-1|TRBV6-6|-|once
TGTGCCAGCTCCTTAGGGACTGCCCGATACAATGAGCAGTTCTTC
CASSLGTARYNEQFF
>TRBJ1-4|TRBV4-2|TRBD1|few
TGTGCCAGCAGCCGAGGACAGGGAGGATTAGGTGAAAAACTGTTTTTT
CASSRGQGGLGEKLFF
>TRBJ2-1|TRBV20-1|-|-
TGCAGTGCTAGATTAACGGCTAGCGTCTACAATGAGCAGTTCTTC
CSARLTASVYNEQFF
>TRBJ1-2|TRBV2|TRBD1|-
TGTGCCAGCGGACAGGGGAGGGGGGGCTACACCTTC
CASGQGRGGYTF
>TRBJ2-5|TRBV7-2|-|-
TGTGCCAGCAGCTTAAGGGGTTTCCGAGAGACCCAGTACTTC
CASSLRGFRETQYF
>TRBJ2-2|TRBV24-1|-|-
TGTGCCACCAGTGTCCAGGGCACCGGGGAGCTGTTTTTT
CATSVQGTGELFF
>TRBJ2-3|TRBV20-1|TRBD2|few
TGCAGTGAGGGACTAGCAGGACTAGCAGATACGCAGTATTTT
CSEGLAGLADTQYF
>TRBJ2-3|TRBV20-1|-|many
TGCAGTGCTAGAGATGAGACGGGCCTCCCGAGGCAGTATTTT
CSARDETGLPRQYF
>TRBJ2-7|TRBV27|-|-
TGTGCCAGCAGTTTAAGGGACGGGGCAACCTACGAGCAGTACTTC
CASSLRDGATYEQYF
>TRBJ2-7|TRBV5-1|-|-
TGCGCCAGCAGCTCCGGGGCAGATTACGAGCAGTACTTC
CASSSGADYEQYF
>TRBJ2-5|TRBV4-3|TRBD2|few
TGCGCCAGCAGCCCGACGAGAGCGGGAGGCCCAGAGATCCAGTACTTC
CASSPTRAGGPEIQYF
>TRBJ2-3|TRBV4-1|-|few
TGCGCCAGCAGCCACCAAATCCCAGATACGCAGTATTTT
CASSHQIPDTQYF
>TRBJ2-1|TRBV18|-|-
TGTGCCAGCTCACCACAGGACTACGAGGAGACCCAGTTCTTC
CASSPQDYEETQFF
>TRBJ2-7|TRBV10-3|TRBD1|few
TGTGCCATCAGTGTTGGTGGGACAGGGATTCACGAGCAGTACTTC
CAISVGGTGIHEQYF
>TRBJ2-5|TRBV5-1|-|-
TGCGCCAGCAGCTTGGAGAGAGGACAACAAGAGACCCAGTACTTC
CASSLERGQQETQYF
>TRBJ2-1|TRBV7-8|-|few
TGTGCCAGCAGCCTCCGTGGCCCTATTACCAATGAGCAGTTCTTC
CASSLRGPITNEQFF
>TRBJ1-5|TRBV10-2|TRBD1|-
TGCGCCACTGCGGACAGGGTCTTCAATCAGCCCCAGCATTTT
CATADRVFNQPQHF
>TRBJ1-2|TRBV6-6|-|-
TGTGCCAGCAGGGTGGGACTCCAACTTTACTATGGCTACACCTTC
CASRVGLQLYYGYTF
>TRBJ2-1|TRBV20-1|-|once
TGCAGTGCTAGGCTTCGCGGGGTTTACAATGAGCAGTTCTTC
CSARLRGVYNEQFF
>TRBJ2-6|TRBV27|-|-
TGTGCCAGCACAGCAGGAACCTCTGGGGCCAACGTCCTGACTTTC
CASTAGTSGANVLTF